This TCR beta chain emerged from a study of blood T cell repertoires in COVID-19. The wider study: Donors in the United States, Italy and Spain gave samples during acute or convalescent COVID-19. T cells, B-cell-depleted T cells, or PBMCs supplied cDNA or gDNA.

This clone was observed once. The CDR3 runs 13 residues. Trimming removed 8 bases from V and 13 bases from J; junction bases left unmatched: 11. From germline, CDR1 is SNHLY and CDR2 FYNNEI. In the authors' workflow: The assay estimated nucleated cells by amplifying reference gene primers. TCRdb keeps only in-frame clones here, not all; method: immunoSEQ multiplex PCR. The V and J calls and clone size come from that table; D and trimming were worked out from the DNA. The sample contains 120,000 or so clones, 70% to 75% of which appear only once. The origin of this receptor is a man aged 55 to 69 with acute or convalescent COVID-19. Input material: peripheral blood. V and J are TRBV2 and TRBJ1-4; 9 nucleotides align to TRBD1. The CDR3, as DNA: TGTGCCAGCGACAGGGACAGGGAAGGATTACTGTTTTTT. It codes for CASDRDREGLLFF. Complete variable domain (other parts from reference TRBV2 and TRBJ1-4): EPEVTQTPSHQVTQMGQEVILRCVPISNHLYFYWYRQILGQKVEFLVSFYNNEISEKSEIFDDQFSVERPDGSNFTLKIRSTKLEDSAMYFCASDRDREGLLFFGSGTQLSVL.